These T cell receptor beta chains were read from a single sample in a study of shared clonotypes between healthy human individuals. The table came from immunoSEQ multiplex PCR; TCRdb's copy has only in-frame clones and leaves some out. The table lists more than 2 million clones, about 94% of them singletons. Specimen: naive CD8+ T cells sorted from blood. The receptors originated from a man younger than 30 in good health. CDR3s include the opening cysteine and the closing phenylalanine or tryptophan. The order of the fields is V gene, CDR3 protein.

V gene: TRBV7-8; CDR3 protein: CASSLGLAGAGELFF
V gene: TRBV7-2; CDR3 protein: CASSSQGEGINYGYTF
V gene: TRBV2; CDR3 protein: CASRPGNNEQFF
V gene: TRBV27; CDR3 protein: CASSLSGISGVGQYF
V gene: TRBV9; CDR3 protein: CASSSHGRAAEQFF
V gene: TRBV4-1; CDR3 protein: CASSRIDRDRGQTGFF
V gene: TRBV5-1; CDR3 protein: CASSFDRAPEAFF
V gene: TRBV5-6; CDR3 protein: CASSLYEAGYTF
V gene: TRBV5-4; CDR3 protein: CASSVDGNQETQYF
V gene: TRBV6-5; CDR3 protein: CASSPPRGAEAFF
V gene: TRBV4-3; CDR3 protein: CASSQGPGVNTGELFF
V gene: TRBV7-3; CDR3 protein: CASSWTGGGYVETQYF
V gene: TRBV5-6; CDR3 protein: CASSSAGVNQPQHF
V gene: TRBV18; CDR3 protein: CASSPVQDTEAFF
V gene: TRBV7-9; CDR3 protein: CASSSPGLQGYTF
V gene: TRBV7-8; CDR3 protein: CASSSLGTVDTQYF
V gene: TRBV30; CDR3 protein: CAWSVGNEQFF
V gene: TRBV14; CDR3 protein: CASRGAVGSPLHF
V gene: TRBV6-4; CDR3 protein: CASTAGGRYF
V gene: TRBV7-9; CDR3 protein: CASSRRDLSHEQYF
V gene: TRBV4-1; CDR3 protein: CASSQDVDRAFYGYTF
V gene: TRBV5-6; CDR3 protein: CASSLMTRANTGELFF
V gene: TRBV6-4; CDR3 protein: CASSDRASGTRGYNEQFF
V gene: TRBV5-1; CDR3 protein: CASSLDATNEKLFF
V gene: TRBV4-1; CDR3 protein: CASSQVGDGYTF
V gene: TRBV14; CDR3 protein: CASSQTVEQYF
V gene: TRBV7-9; CDR3 protein: CASSPESYEQYF
V gene: TRBV7-9; CDR3 protein: CASSPDWYQETQYF
V gene: TRBV11-2; CDR3 protein: CASSFTSGLNLETQYF
V gene: TRBV28; CDR3 protein: CASSLTLNGGENSPLHF
V gene: TRBV29-1; CDR3 protein: CSVVPGGETQYF
V gene: TRBV7-8; CDR3 protein: CASSGGLASSYEQYF
V gene: TRBV5-6; CDR3 protein: CASSPIAGTYNEQFF
V gene: TRBV9; CDR3 protein: CASSVGSALDYEQYF
V gene: TRBV15; CDR3 protein: CATRRDRGRNNEQFF
V gene: TRBV4-1; CDR3 protein: CASSQGLAGGLGSYEQYF
V gene: TRBV7-2; CDR3 protein: CASSDVNTGELFF
V gene: TRBV7-9; CDR3 protein: CASSLERGAHGELFF
V gene: TRBV16; CDR3 protein: CASSQSTTYEQYF
V gene: TRBV6-1; CDR3 protein: CASRARAAPYEQYF
V gene: TRBV4-3; CDR3 protein: CASSPGTGYYNEQFF
V gene: TRBV7-9; CDR3 protein: CASSFPGIAMNTEAFF
V gene: TRBV28; CDR3 protein: CATLDGTNSPLHF
V gene: TRBV5-1; CDR3 protein: CASSLSRSASSYNEQFF
V gene: TRBV30; CDR3 protein: CAWSVGGQGTFF
V gene: TRBV10-1; CDR3 protein: CASSESNRGLEWVDQPQHF
V gene: TRBV9; CDR3 protein: CASSTPSAEASFGELFF
V gene: TRBV29-1; CDR3 protein: CSVPSGPGELFF
V gene: TRBV25-1; CDR3 protein: CASSALGTGRNEQFF
V gene: TRBV27; CDR3 protein: CASSLGLGPNQPQHF
V gene: TRBV10-3; CDR3 protein: CAIQTGGSPGNTIYF
V gene: TRBV7-9; CDR3 protein: CASSLADRGGNTEAFF
V gene: TRBV9; CDR3 protein: CASSSGDSSGNTIYF
V gene: TRBV27; CDR3 protein: CASSLGQGQPQHF
V gene: TRBV9; CDR3 protein: CANSLGGNTEAFF
V gene: TRBV6-5; CDR3 protein: CASSYSPSGSGETQYF
V gene: TRBV4-2; CDR3 protein: CASKEGARTEAFF
V gene: TRBV9; CDR3 protein: CASTFSGRPEETQYF
V gene: TRBV11-2; CDR3 protein: CASSLDRRLGAYEQYF
V gene: TRBV5-4; CDR3 protein: CASSLDRVTDTQYF